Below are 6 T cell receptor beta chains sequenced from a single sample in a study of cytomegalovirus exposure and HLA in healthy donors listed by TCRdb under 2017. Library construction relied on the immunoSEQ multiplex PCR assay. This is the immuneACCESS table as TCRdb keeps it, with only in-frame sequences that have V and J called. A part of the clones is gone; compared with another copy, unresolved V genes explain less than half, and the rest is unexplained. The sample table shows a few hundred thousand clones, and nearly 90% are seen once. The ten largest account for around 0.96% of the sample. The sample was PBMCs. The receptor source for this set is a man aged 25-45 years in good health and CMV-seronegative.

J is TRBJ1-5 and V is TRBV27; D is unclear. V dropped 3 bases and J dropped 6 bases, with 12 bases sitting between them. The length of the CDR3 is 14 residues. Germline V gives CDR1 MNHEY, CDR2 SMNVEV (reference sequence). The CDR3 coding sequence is TGTGCCAGCAGTTTTAGCCTAGGAGTTCAGCCCCAGCATTTT. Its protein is CASSFSLGVQPQHF.

CDR3 region: CASSPLGTPGEQYF. DNA for the CDR3: TGTGCCAGCTCACCGCTAGGGACACCGGGAGAGCAGTACTTC. The chain carries TRBV18 and TRBJ2-7; maybe TRBD1 (6 bases). The CDR3 spans 14 residues. V was clipped by 3 bases and J by 7 bases, with 16 bases between them. The germline V gene encodes CDR1 KGHSH and CDR2 LQKENI.

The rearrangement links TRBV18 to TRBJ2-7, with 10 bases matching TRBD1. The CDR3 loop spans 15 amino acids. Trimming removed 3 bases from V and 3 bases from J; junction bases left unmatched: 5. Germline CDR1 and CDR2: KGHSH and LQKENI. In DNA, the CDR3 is TGTGCCAGCTCACCCGGGACAGGGGTTTACTACGAGCAGTACTTC. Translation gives CASSPGTGVYYEQYF.

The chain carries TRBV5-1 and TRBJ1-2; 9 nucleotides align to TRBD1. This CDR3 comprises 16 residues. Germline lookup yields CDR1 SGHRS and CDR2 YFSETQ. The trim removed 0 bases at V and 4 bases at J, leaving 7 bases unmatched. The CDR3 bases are TGCGCCAGCAGCTTGGGAACAGGGGGCGCCGGCTATGGCTACACCTTC. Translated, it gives CASSLGTGGAGYGYTF. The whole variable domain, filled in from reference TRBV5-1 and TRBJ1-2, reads KAGVTQTPRYLIKTRGQQVTLSCSPISGHRSVSWYQQTPGQGLQFLFEYFSETQRNKGNFPGRFSGRQFSNSRSEMNVSTLELGDSALYLCASSLGTGGAGYGYTFGSGTRLTVV.

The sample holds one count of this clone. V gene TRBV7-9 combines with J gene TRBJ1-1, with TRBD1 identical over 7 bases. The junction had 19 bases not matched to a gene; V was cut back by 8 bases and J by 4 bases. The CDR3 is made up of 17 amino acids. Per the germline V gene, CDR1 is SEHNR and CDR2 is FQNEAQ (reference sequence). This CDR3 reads CASPSQDRVKLGTEAFF. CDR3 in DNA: TGTGCCAGCCCTTCCCAAGACAGGGTGAAACTGGGCACTGAAGCTTTCTTT.

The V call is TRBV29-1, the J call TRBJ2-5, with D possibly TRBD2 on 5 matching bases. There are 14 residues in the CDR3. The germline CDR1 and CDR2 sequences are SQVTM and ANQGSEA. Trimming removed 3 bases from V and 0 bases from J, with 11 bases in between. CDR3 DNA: TGCAGCGTTGACGCCCTGGAGGACCAAGAGACCCAGTACTTC. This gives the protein CSVDALEDQETQYF.